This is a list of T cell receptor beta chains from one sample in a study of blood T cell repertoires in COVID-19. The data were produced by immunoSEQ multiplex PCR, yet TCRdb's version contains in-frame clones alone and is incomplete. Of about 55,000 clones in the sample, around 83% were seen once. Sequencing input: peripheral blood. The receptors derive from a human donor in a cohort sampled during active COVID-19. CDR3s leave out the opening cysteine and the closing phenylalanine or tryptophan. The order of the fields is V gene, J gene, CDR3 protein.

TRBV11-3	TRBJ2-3	ASSLATGSQADTQY
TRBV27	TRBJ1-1	ASSTGQGWTEAF
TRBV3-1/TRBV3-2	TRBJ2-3	ASSRRGFPSTDTQY
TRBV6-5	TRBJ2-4	ASVTQGAAKNIQY
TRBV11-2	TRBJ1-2	ASSLNSGTGHGYT
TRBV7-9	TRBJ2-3	ASSLGLAGRTDTQY
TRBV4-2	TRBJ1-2	ASSQDDGTHYGYT
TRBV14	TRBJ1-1	ASSQDRVSTEAF
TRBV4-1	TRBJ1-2	ASSQAQGFHGYT
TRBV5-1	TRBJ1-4	ASSRQSSNEKLF
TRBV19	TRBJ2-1	ASSYTGYNEQF
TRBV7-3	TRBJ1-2	ASSGSGVSGYT
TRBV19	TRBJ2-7	ATAYEQY
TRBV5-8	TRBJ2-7	ASSTRPAGVNEQY
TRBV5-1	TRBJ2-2	ASSTGLAGNTGELF
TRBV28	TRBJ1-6	ASSLMDSYNSPLH
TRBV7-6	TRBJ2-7	ASSIRASPLYEQY
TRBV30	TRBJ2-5	AWRLAGGPETQY
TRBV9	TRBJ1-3	ASSVATGEAGNTIY
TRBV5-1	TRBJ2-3	ASSLQMADTQY
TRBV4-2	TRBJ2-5	ASSKGARGGTIQETQY
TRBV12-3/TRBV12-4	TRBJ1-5	ASSLGEPQH
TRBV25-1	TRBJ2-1	ASSGTGGLNEQF
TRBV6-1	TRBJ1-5	ASSEERYGQLSNQPQH
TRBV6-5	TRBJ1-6	ASSVRASYNSPLH
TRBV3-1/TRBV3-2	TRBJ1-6	ASGDSSYNSPLH
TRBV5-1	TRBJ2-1	ASSFESGRAGNEQF
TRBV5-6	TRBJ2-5	ASIRQGIQETQY
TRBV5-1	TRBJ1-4	ASSFGAADEKLF
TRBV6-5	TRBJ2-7	ASRDSGSYEQY
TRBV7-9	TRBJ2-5	ASSLDRAQETQY
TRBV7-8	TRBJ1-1	ASSLMAGENTEAF
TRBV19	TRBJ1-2	ASRGAGGYYGYT
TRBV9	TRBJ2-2	ASSPQGSNTGELF
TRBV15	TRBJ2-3	ATSAYRTPSTDTQY
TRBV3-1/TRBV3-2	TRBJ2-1	ASSQRLHGRPYEQF
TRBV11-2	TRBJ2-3	ASSLRVAGLTDTQY
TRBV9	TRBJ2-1	ASSPRDRVNEQF
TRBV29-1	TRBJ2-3	SVLSTDTQY
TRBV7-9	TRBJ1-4	ASSHPTVATNEKLF
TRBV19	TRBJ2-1	ASNPRGRRNEQF
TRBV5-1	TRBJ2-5	ASRRLGQGAAGETQY
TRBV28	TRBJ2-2	ASTSGQGSTGELF
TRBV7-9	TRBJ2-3	ASSLDTVGLDTQY
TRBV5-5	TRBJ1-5	ASSSREMGQPQH
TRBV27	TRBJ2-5	ASSRRTSGRAEETQY
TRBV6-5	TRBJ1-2	ASSYLGDYGYT
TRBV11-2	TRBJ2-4	ASSLGQLIKNIQY
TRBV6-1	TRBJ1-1	ASSDLRGASEAF